This TCR beta chain stems from a study of blood T cell repertoires in COVID-19. Repertoires were generated with immunoSEQ multiplex PCR, while TCRdb's copy carries only in-frame clones and drops some. The sample has roughly 320,000 clones; 80% to 90% are singletons. V shed 0 bases and J shed 5 bases, with 7 bases lying between them. The CDR3 runs 13 residues. The germline CDR1 and CDR2 sequences are SGHTA and FQGNSA. Sequenced: PBMCs or T cells enriched from blood (not recorded which). The origin of this receptor is a man aged 25-45 years who had recovered from COVID-19. The chain joins TRBV7-2 to TRBJ2-5; unclear D gene. Written as DNA, the CDR3 is TGTGCCAGCAGCTTAGCGGTTGAGGAGACCCAGTACTTC. This translates into CASSLAVEETQYF.